The 2 T cell receptor beta chains in this list originate from one sample, sequenced in a study of T cells in Graves' hyperthyroidism and ophthalmopathy. Amplified TCR beta CDR3 regions came from RNA transcripts. When the TCR CDR3 underwent first-round RT-PCR, the HTBI primer set was used. TCRdb passed the multiplex PCR reads through MiXCR, listing each CDR3 protein once. Of 550,000 to 600,000 distinct CDR3 sequences in the sample, 11% to 15% are singletons; the top ten hold roughly 6.9%. Sequencing was done on a sample of blood. The receptor set was obtained from a woman younger than 30 with Graves' ophthalmopathy.

The CDR3 sequence: CASVSGNTGELFF. The CDR3, as DNA: TGTGCCAGCGTAAGCGGGAACACCGGGGAGCTGTTTTTT. The chain recombines TRBV28 with TRBJ2-2, with D maybe TRBD2 (5 bases). The CDR3 is made up of 13 amino acids. Trimming took off 8 bases at V and 1 base at J, with 8 bases between the two ends. Germline V CDR1 and CDR2: MDHEN, SYDVKM.

Ten or more counts support this clonotype. The V gene is TRBV6-1, the J gene TRBJ1-5; TRBD1 is a possible D gene (6 bases). Trimming stripped 6 bases from V and 2 bases from J, with 14 bases between. The germline CDR1 and CDR2 sequences are MNHNS and SASEGT. The CDR3 has 15 amino acids. This chain's CDR3 is CASSPNRAGNQPQHF. Written as DNA, the CDR3 is TGTGCCAGCAGCCCGAACAGGGCGGGCAATCAGCCCCAGCATTTT.